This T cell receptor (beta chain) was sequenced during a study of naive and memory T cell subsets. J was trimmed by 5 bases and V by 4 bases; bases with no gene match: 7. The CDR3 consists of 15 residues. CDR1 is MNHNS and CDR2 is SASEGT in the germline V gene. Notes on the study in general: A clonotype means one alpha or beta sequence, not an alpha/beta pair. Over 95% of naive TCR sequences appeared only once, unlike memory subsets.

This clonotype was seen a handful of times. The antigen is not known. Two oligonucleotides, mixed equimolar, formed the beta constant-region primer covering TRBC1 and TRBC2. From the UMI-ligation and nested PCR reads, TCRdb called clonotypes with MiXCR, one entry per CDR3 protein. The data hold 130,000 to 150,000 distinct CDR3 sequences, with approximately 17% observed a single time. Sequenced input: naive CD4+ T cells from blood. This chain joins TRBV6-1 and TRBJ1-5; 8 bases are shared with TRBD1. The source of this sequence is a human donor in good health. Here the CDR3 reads CASSVQGASYQPQHF. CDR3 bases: TGTGCCAGCAGTGTTCAGGGGGCCTCGTATCAGCCCCAGCATTTT.